One and the same sample provided the 26 T cell receptor beta chains below, sequenced in a study of neurological immune-mediated disorders. This sample's time point: longitudinal time-point 2. TCRdb processed the 5' RACE reads anew with MiXCR; each CDR3 protein has one entry. The sample has 60,000 to 75,000 distinct CDR3 sequences, about 8.9% seen once; the top ten hold approximately 13%. Material for sequencing was PBMCs. These TCRs come from a man under 40 in good health.

This clonotype was observed at least ten times. The V gene is TRBV7-9, the J gene TRBJ2-7; D is possibly TRBD1 (6 bases). The CDR3 has 16 residues. From germline, CDR1 is SEHNR and CDR2 FQNEAQ (reference sequence). The V end lost 5 bases, the J end lost 0 bases, and 17 bases lay between the germline ends. The CDR3 sequence is CASSGIDRISSYEQYF. The CDR3 coding sequence is TGTGCCAGCAGCGGTATCGACAGGATCAGCTCCTACGAGCAGTACTTC.

This clonotype was detected ten times or more. The genes are TRBV5-1 and TRBJ2-1; 15 nucleotides agree with TRBD2. This CDR3 spans 16 amino acids. Germline V CDR1 and CDR2: SGHRS, YFSETQ. J was trimmed by 4 bases and V by 4 bases; bases with no gene match: 3. This chain's CDR3 is CASSRGTSGRYNEQFF. In DNA form, the CDR3 reads TGCGCCAGCAGCCGGGGGACTAGCGGGAGGTACAATGAGCAGTTCTTC.

This clonotype occurred many times. This CDR3 reads CASSKADNEQFF. In nucleotides, the CDR3 is TGTGCCAGCAGCAAAGCCGACAATGAGCAGTTCTTC. This chain uses TRBV7-6 with TRBJ2-1; no reliable D call. Germline CDR1 and CDR2: SGHVS and FNYEAQ. The CDR3 is made up of 12 amino acids. The V end lost 5 bases, the J end lost 5 bases, and 7 bases lay between the germline ends.

This clonotype was observed many times. The chain is built from TRBV5-6 and TRBJ2-5; 14 bases are a match to TRBD2. V shed 3 bases and J 1 base; nucleotides not matched to a gene: 11. CDR1 is SGHDT and CDR2 is YYEEEE in the germline V gene. The CDR3 loop spans 19 amino acids. Here the CDR3 reads CASSWGLAGETLFQETQYF. In DNA form, the CDR3 reads TGTGCCAGCAGCTGGGGACTAGCGGGAGAGACATTATTCCAAGAGACCCAGTACTTC.

This clonotype has a count of ten or more. J is TRBJ2-5 and V is TRBV7-8; 7 bases are shared with TRBD1. Germline V lookup: CDR1 SGHVS, CDR2 FQNEAQ. The CDR3 loop spans 16 amino acids. V shed 1 base, J shed 2 bases, and the junction held 7 bases outside the gene matches. The CDR3, as DNA: TGTGCCAGCAGCTTAGATCGGGACAGCAATCAAGAGACCCAGTACTTC. Its translation is CASSLDRDSNQETQYF.

This clonotype was counted many times. This chain links TRBV3-1 with TRBJ2-1, with D possibly matching TRBD1 (5 bases). Trimming removed 1 base from V and 0 bases from J, with 13 bases in between. Germline values: CDR1 LGHDT, CDR2 YNNKEL (reference sequence). This CDR3 has 17 residues. CDR3 sequence reads: CASSQVASGASYNEQFF. CDR3 nucleotide sequence: TGTGCCAGCAGCCAAGTCGCTAGTGGGGCCTCCTACAATGAGCAGTTCTTC.

This clonotype has a count of ten or more. The DNA of the CDR3 is TGCAGTGCTAGAGGGACACTGAACACTGAAGCTTTCTTT. This codes for CSARGTLNTEAFF. This chain uses TRBV20-1 with TRBJ1-1, with TRBD1 as a possible D gene (5 bases). Germline V CDR1 and CDR2: DFQATT, SNEGSKA (reference sequence). CDR3 length: 13 residues. The V gene lost 1 base and the J gene lost 0 bases, with 6 bases spanning the gap.

There are many counts of this clonotype. The chain uses TRBV18 and TRBJ1-2; 9 bases line up with TRBD1. The CDR3 extends over 13 amino acids. Germline V gene data show CDR1 as KGHSH and CDR2 as LQKENI. V shed 4 bases, J shed 7 bases, and the junction held 4 bases outside the gene matches. The CDR3 sequence is CASSLGQGSGYTF. CDR3 bases: TGTGCCAGCTCACTGGGACAGGGAAGTGGCTACACCTTC.

The sample holds many counts of this clonotype. This sequence joins TRBV7-9 and TRBJ2-1; 10 nucleotides align to TRBD1. The CDR3 has 17 residues. Germline V gene data show CDR1 as SEHNR and CDR2 as FQNEAQ (reference sequence). Trimming cost V 1 base and J 0 bases; bases outside gene matches: 3. The CDR3 region is CASSLGQGAFSYNEQFF. In DNA form, the CDR3 reads TGTGCCAGCAGCTTAGGACAGGGGGCATTCTCCTACAATGAGCAGTTCTTC.

This clonotype was observed at least ten times. The gene calls are TRBV29-1 and TRBJ1-1, with D possibly matching TRBD1 (5 bases). Trimming stripped 3 bases from V and 5 bases from J, with 13 bases between. CDR1 is SQVTM, CDR2 ANQGSEA, per germline. CDR3 length: 13 amino acids. The chain's CDR3 is CSVEGGRETEAFF. CDR3 DNA sequence: TGCAGCGTTGAGGGGGGGAGGGAGACTGAAGCTTTCTTT.

This chain connects TRBV27 to TRBJ2-7; 7 nucleotides line up with TRBD1. Germline V gene data show CDR1 as MNHEY and CDR2 as SMNVEV (reference sequence). The CDR3 loop spans 14 amino acids. With 2 bases clipped from V and 3 bases from J, the junction kept 4 bases outside the gene matches. This CDR3 reads CASSLARDSYEQYF. CDR3 DNA sequence: TGTGCCAGCAGTTTAGCGAGGGACAGCTACGAGCAGTACTTC.

The chain combines TRBV7-9 with TRBJ2-3; TRBD1 agrees at 7 bases. J lost 3 bases, V lost 5 bases, and 8 bases had no gene match. Germline assignment: CDR1 SEHNR and CDR2 FQNEAQ (reference sequence). The CDR3 totals 15 residues. In DNA, the CDR3 is TGTGCCAGCAGCCCACGGACAGGCATAACAGATACGCAGTATTTT. It translates to CASSPRTGITDTQYF.

To note about this clonotype: The junction does not match germline at one end; this may be a read error. J is TRBJ2-3 and V is TRBV7-7; D is possibly TRBD1 (7 bases). Looked up from germline, CDR1 is SSHAT and CDR2 is FNYEAQ (reference sequence). There are 14 residues in the CDR3. The DNA of the CDR3 is TGTGTCAGCAGCTTGGGGGGACAGACATATACGCAGTATTTT. Protein product: CVSSLGGQTYTQYF.

Of note for this clonotype: This may arise from a read error, as a much more abundant clone is one base away. CDR3 bases: TGTGCCAACAGCTTGGGCCAGGATGATGAAGCTTTCTTT. It specifies CANSLGQDDEAFF. The chain joins TRBV5-5 to TRBJ1-1; D remains unclear. The CDR3 contains 13 residues. Germline V CDR1 and CDR2: SGHKS, YYEKEE (reference sequence).

The chain couples TRBV28 to TRBJ2-2, with D unresolved. V was trimmed by 8 bases and J by 4 bases, leaving 11 bases between them. The CDR3 has 13 residues. Per germline, CDR1 MDHEN and CDR2 SYDVKM. CDR3 nucleotides: TGTGCCAGCGGGGTCGTGACCACCGGGGAGCTGTTTTTT. Translated: CASGVVTTGELFF. The whole variable domain, filled in from reference TRBV28 and TRBJ2-2, reads DVKVTQSSRYLVKRTGEKVFLECVQDMDHENMFWYRQDPGLGLRLIYFSYDVKMKEKGDIPEGYSVSREKKERFSLILESASTNQTSMYLCASGVVTTGELFFGEGSRLTVL.

This clonotype has just a few counts. This could be a read error, since a much larger clone is one nucleotide away. The V gene is TRBV6-5, the J gene TRBJ2-3; TRBD2 aligns across 13 bases. V lost 6 bases and J lost 4; bases outside the gene matches: 4. CDR3 length: 15 amino acids. Germline V gene lookup returns CDR1 MNHEY and CDR2 SVGAGI. CDR3 residues: CASSPLAGGPDTQYF. The DNA of the CDR3 is TGTGCCAGCAGCCCACTAGCGGGAGGGCCAGATACGCAGTATTTT.

This clonotype was counted many times. The V call is TRBV9, the J call TRBJ2-1; no reliable D call. This CDR3 spans 14 amino acids. The germline CDR1 and CDR2 sequences are SGDLS and YYNGEE. V was shortened by 0 bases and J by 3 bases, with 7 bases between the two germline ends. The CDR3 region has the DNA TGTGCCAGCAGCGTAGCTCTCTTCTACAATGAGCAGTTCTTC. This codes for CASSVALFYNEQFF.

This clonotype was recorded at least ten times. V and J are TRBV5-5 and TRBJ2-2, with TRBD1 matching over 11 bases. Trimming cost V 4 bases and J 3 bases; bases outside gene matches: 5. The CDR3 has 16 residues. The germline V gene has CDR1 SGHKS and CDR2 YYEKEE (reference sequence). The CDR3 bases are TGTGCCAGCAGCATGCGGACAGGGGGCTACACCGGGGAGCTGTTTTTT. This gives the protein CASSMRTGGYTGELFF.

This clonotype turned up a few times. The chain links TRBV12-3 or TRBV12-4 to TRBJ1-2, with D unresolved. V was trimmed by 5 bases and J by 6 bases, leaving 10 bases between them. The CDR3 is 12 residues long. The CDR3 DNA reads as TGTGCCAGCAGTCCCGCTTGGCATGGCTACACCTTC. Encoded protein: CASSPAWHGYTF.

As to this clonotype: The DNA is omitted, as the CDR3 cannot be located on it reliably, and the CDR3 follows TCRdb's listing. The chain employs TRBV5-1 and TRBJ2-7; TRBD1 is the table's D call and was not checked against the DNA. CDR1 is SGHRS, CDR2 YFSETQ, per germline. Ends included, the CDR3 has 19 residues. CDR3 sequence: CASSIYLCSGGTVGYEQYF.

This clonotype was observed at least ten times. The chain employs TRBV29-1 and TRBJ2-5; D remains unclear. V was shortened by 6 bases and J by 5 bases, with 13 bases between the two germline ends. Per germline, CDR1 SQVTM and CDR2 ANQGSEA. CDR3 size: 12 residues. CDR3 DNA sequence: TGCAGCGTCGGGCTGAACCGGGAGACCCAGTACTTC. Translating gives CSVGLNRETQYF.

The V gene is TRBV9, the J gene TRBJ1-4, with TRBD1 matching over 10 bases. Trimming took 2 bases from V and 7 from J; bases not matched to a gene: 2. CDR3 length: 14 amino acids. From germline, CDR1 is SGDLS and CDR2 YYNGEE. DNA of the CDR3: TGTGCCAGCAGCGTGACAGGGGGCTCTGAAAAACTGTTTTTT. Its translation: CASSVTGGSEKLFF.

This clonotype was seen many times. The chain recombines TRBV11-2 with TRBJ1-2; a weak D match, TRBD1 (5 bases). The CDR3 is 14 residues long. Germline CDR1 reads SGHAT; CDR2 reads FQNNGV. The ends were cut back, 5 bases at V and 3 bases at J, with 13 bases in the middle. The CDR3 sequence: CASSPGGGHYGYTF. The CDR3 DNA is TGTGCCAGCAGCCCCGGGGGGGGACACTATGGCTACACCTTC.

This clonotype was found many times. V and J are TRBV3-1 and TRBJ1-1, with D maybe TRBD1 (6 bases). Per germline, CDR1 LGHDT and CDR2 YNNKEL (reference sequence). V dropped 4 bases and J dropped 10 bases, with 13 bases sitting between them. This CDR3 contains 12 residues. In nucleotides, the CDR3 is TGTGCCAGCAGCCTACAGGGATCTGTAGCTTTCTTT. This gives the protein CASSLQGSVAFF.

In this sample, this clonotype turned up many times. This chain joins TRBV4-1 and TRBJ2-7; D assignment may be TRBD1 or TRBD2 (5 bases each). Trimming shortened V by 0 bases and J by 4 bases, and 13 bases separated the two germline ends. Germline CDR1 MGHRA, CDR2 YSYEKL. The CDR3 runs to 15 residues. The CDR3 region has the DNA TGCGCCAGCAGCCAAGAGTCAGGGAGTCGGTACGAGCAGTACTTC. This codes for CASSQESGSRYEQYF.

This clonotype came up many times. This rearrangement joins TRBV5-1 to TRBJ2-5; TRBD1 aligns across 7 bases. This CDR3 contains 14 residues. The V segment lost 4 bases and the J segment 4 bases; nucleotides outside the gene matches: 7. Germline V gives CDR1 SGHRS, CDR2 YFSETQ. The CDR3 nucleotides read TGCGCCAGCAGCCCCGGACAGGTTCGAGAGACCCAGTACTTC. Translated: CASSPGQVRETQYF.